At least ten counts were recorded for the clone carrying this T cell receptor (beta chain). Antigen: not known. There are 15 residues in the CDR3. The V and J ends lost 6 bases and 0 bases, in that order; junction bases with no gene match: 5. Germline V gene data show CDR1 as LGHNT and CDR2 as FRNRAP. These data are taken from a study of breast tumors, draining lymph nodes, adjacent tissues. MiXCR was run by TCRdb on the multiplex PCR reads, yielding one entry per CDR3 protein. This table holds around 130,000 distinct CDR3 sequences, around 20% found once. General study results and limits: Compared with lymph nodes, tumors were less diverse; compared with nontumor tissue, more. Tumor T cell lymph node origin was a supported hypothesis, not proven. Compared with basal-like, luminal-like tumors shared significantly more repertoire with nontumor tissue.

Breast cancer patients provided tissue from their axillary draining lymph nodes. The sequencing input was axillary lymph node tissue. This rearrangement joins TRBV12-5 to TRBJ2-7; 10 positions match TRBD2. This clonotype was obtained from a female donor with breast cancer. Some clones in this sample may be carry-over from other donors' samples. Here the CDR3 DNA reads TGTGCTAGTGGGGGAGCGGGAGGGACCTCCTACGAGCAGTACTTC. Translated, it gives CASGGAGGTSYEQYF.